These 27 T cell receptor beta chains were sequenced from one sample in a study of blood T cells in healthy people across ages. Primers used in a second PCR of about 7 to 11 cycles were a sample-barcoded 5' primer and a J-beta primer mix. MiXCR, run by TCRdb on the 5' RACE reads, gives a single entry per CDR3 protein. This table holds some 320,000 distinct CDR3 sequences, 25% to 30% found once. The sample taken for sequencing was blood. Every receptor here comes from a woman aged 65 to 85 in good health.

The J gene is TRBJ2-7, the V gene TRBV12-3 or TRBV12-4, with 12 bases matching TRBD2. V lost 6 bases and J lost 5; bases outside the gene matches: 5. The CDR3 extends over 14 amino acids. The CDR3 loop is CASRPGLAGDEQYF. In DNA, the CDR3 is TGTGCCAGCAGGCCGGGACTAGCGGGTGACGAGCAGTACTTC.

This chain links TRBV5-1 with TRBJ2-2, with 8 nucleotides matching TRBD1. V gave up 2 bases and J gave up 4 bases; unmatched junction bases: 4. The germline V gene has CDR1 SGHRS and CDR2 YFSETQ. The CDR3 is 15 residues long. CDR3 region: CASSFDRGPTGELFF. In nucleotides, the CDR3 is TGCGCCAGCAGCTTTGACAGGGGTCCCACCGGGGAGCTGTTTTTT.

This clonotype was detected a few times. The chain carries TRBV3-1 and TRBJ2-1; D is ambiguous. Germline CDR1 and CDR2: LGHDT and YNNKEL (reference sequence). The CDR3 length is 14 residues. V shed 2 bases and J shed 8 bases, with 13 bases lying between them. CDR3: CASSQTLASDEQFF. As DNA, the CDR3 is TGTGCCAGCAGCCAAACCTTAGCATCCGATGAGCAGTTCTTC.

V gene TRBV4-1 combines with J gene TRBJ2-1; the D gene is possibly TRBD1 (6 bases). The length of the CDR3 is 15 residues. V lost 4 bases and J 6 bases, leaving 16 bases between the germline ends. Germline values: CDR1 MGHRA, CDR2 YSYEKL. The CDR3 is CASSPASGAFNEQFF. DNA of the CDR3: TGCGCCAGCAGCCCGGCGTCAGGGGCTTTCAATGAGCAGTTCTTC.

Worth noting for this clonotype: A read error is possible here, since a much larger clone lies one base away. The CDR3 spells CASRDQETQYF. The CDR3 DNA is TGTGCCAGCAGGGACCAAGAGACCCAGTACTTC. V gene TRBV2 combines with J gene TRBJ2-5; D unresolved. This CDR3 is 11 amino acids long. V was trimmed by 6 bases and J by 0 bases, leaving 2 bases between them. Germline CDR1 reads SNHLY; CDR2 reads FYNNEI.

The V and J genes are TRBV2 and TRBJ2-5; 11 nucleotides align to TRBD2. Germline values: CDR1 SNHLY, CDR2 FYNNEI. The CDR3 is 16 amino acids. The ends lost 0 bases at V and 2 bases at J; junction bases unmatched: 2. The CDR3, as DNA: TGTGCCAGCAGTGAAGCGGGACTAGCGGCTCAAGAGACCCAGTACTTC. Translated, it gives CASSEAGLAAQETQYF.

This chain joins TRBV6-2 or TRBV6-3 and TRBJ1-1, with TRBD1 matching over 9 bases. V gave up 5 bases and J gave up 1 base; unmatched junction bases: 5. Per germline, CDR1 MNHEY and CDR2 SVGEGT. The CDR3 runs to 15 residues. The CDR3 is CASSHRGLKNTEAFF. DNA of the CDR3: TGTGCCAGCAGTCACAGGGGGCTGAAGAACACTGAAGCTTTCTTT.

This clonotype was detected only a few times. The rearrangement links TRBV7-2 to TRBJ2-3; no clear D gene. The CDR3 runs 14 residues. CDR1 SGHTA and CDR2 FQGNSA come from the germline V gene. Trimming pared 2 bases from V and 2 bases from J, leaving 8 bases between. CDR3 sequence reads: CASSLSRPTDTQYF. For the CDR3, the DNA is TGTGCCAGCAGCTTAAGCCGGCCCACAGATACGCAGTATTTT.

This clonotype was picked up many times. The V and J genes are TRBV7-9 and TRBJ1-5, with TRBD1 identical over 11 bases. The CDR3 totals 16 residues. V was clipped by 1 base and J by 5 bases; unmatched bases: 4. Germline-derived CDR1 and CDR2 are SEHNR and FQNEAQ (reference sequence). The CDR3 reads CASSLDGTGGHQPQHF. DNA of the CDR3: TGTGCCAGCAGCTTAGATGGGACAGGGGGTCATCAGCCCCAGCATTTT.

This chain uses TRBV28 with TRBJ1-6, with a weak D call TRBD1 (5 bases). Germline lookup yields CDR1 MDHEN and CDR2 SYDVKM. V dropped 11 bases and J dropped 8 bases, with 19 bases sitting between them. This CDR3 comprises 14 residues. The CDR3 nucleotides read TGTGCCGCGGGGGGGTCGGTCATCGATTCACCCCTCCACTTT. It translates to CAAGGSVIDSPLHF.

V is TRBV20-1 and J is TRBJ1-6, with D unresolved. Trimming removed 3 bases at V and 9 bases at J, with 3 bases between. Germline V gene data show CDR1 as DFQATT and CDR2 as SNEGSKA (reference sequence). CDR3 length equals 10 residues. Here the CDR3 DNA reads TGCAGTGCTAGGCCTTCACCCCTCCACTTT. This translates into CSARPSPLHF.

This clonotype has just a few counts. This chain joins TRBV7-9 and TRBJ2-5; possible D gene TRBD1, 5 bases. In germline, CDR1 is SEHNR, CDR2 FQNEAQ (reference sequence). There are 14 residues in the CDR3. V lost 5 bases and J lost 5, with 15 bases in between. The CDR3 spells CASSQPEQGETQYF. CDR3 DNA: TGTGCCAGCAGCCAACCGGAGCAGGGTGAGACCCAGTACTTC. The full variable domain, rest sourced from reference TRBV7-9 and TRBJ2-5, is DTGVSQNPRHKITKRGQNVTFRCDPISEHNRLYWYRQTLGQGPEFLTYFQNEAQLEKSRLLSDRFSAERPKGSFSTLEIQRTEQGDSAMYLCASSQPEQGETQYFGPGTRLLVL.

Only a few counts were recorded for this clonotype. This chain connects TRBV7-2 to TRBJ1-2; TRBD1 is a possible D gene (6 bases). From germline, CDR1 is SGHTA and CDR2 FQGNSA. The CDR3 runs to 14 residues. Deletions cut 1 base from V and 2 bases from J, with 8 bases between. The CDR3, as DNA: TGTGCCAGCAGCTTAGTGCAGGGGAACTATGGCTACACCTTC. Protein sequence: CASSLVQGNYGYTF.

This clonotype was seen a handful of times. The V and J genes are TRBV20-1 and TRBJ2-7; 8 nucleotides agree with TRBD1. Germline V gene sequence: CDR1 DFQATT, CDR2 SNEGSKA (reference sequence). This CDR3 contains 15 residues. The V and J ends lost 4 bases and 9 bases, in that order; junction bases with no gene match: 17. The CDR3 DNA reads as TGCAGTGCTACACAACGGACAGGGACCACTACGGGGCAGTACTTC. Encoded protein: CSATQRTGTTTGQYF.

This clonotype is medium-sized by share. The chain carries TRBV29-1 and TRBJ2-5; D is undetermined. V dropped 7 bases and J dropped 2 bases, with 11 bases sitting between them. Germline lookup yields CDR1 SQVTM and CDR2 ANQGSEA. The CDR3 runs 12 residues. CDR3 sequence: CSAGPAQETQYF. As DNA, the CDR3 is TGCAGCGCCGGCCCGGCTCAAGAGACCCAGTACTTC.

This rearrangement joins TRBV14 to TRBJ2-2; D unclear. Germline-derived CDR1 and CDR2 are SGHDN and FVKESK. V was pared by 2 bases and J by 0 bases, with 13 bases between. The CDR3 is 17 residues long. The CDR3 nucleotides read TGTGCCAGCAGCCAAACTCGTGGTAAATCGAACACCGGGGAGCTGTTTTTT. Encoded protein: CASSQTRGKSNTGELFF.

In the case of this clonotype: At one end the junction does not follow the germline gene, possibly because of a read error. The rearrangement joins TRBV7-7 to TRBJ2-5; TRBD2 is a possible D gene (6 bases). There are 15 residues in the CDR3. The germline gives CDR1 SSHAT, CDR2 FNYEAQ (reference sequence). The CDR3 bases are TGTGCTAGCAGCGCGGCGGGGTCCCCCCAAGAGACCCAGTACTTC. This gives the protein CASSAAGSPQETQYF. Variable domain in full (rest from reference TRBV7-7 and TRBJ2-5): GAGVSQSPRYKVTKRGQDVTLRCDPISSHATLYWYQQALGQGPEFLTYFNYEAQPDKSGLPSDRFSAERPEGSISTLTIQRTEQRDSAMYRCASSAAGSPQETQYFGPGTRLLVL.

As for this clonotype: Mismatch with germline at one junction end may stem from a read error. V usage is TRBV20-1 and J usage is TRBJ2-7, with 14 bases that match TRBD2. Germline lookup yields CDR1 DFQATT and CDR2 SNEGSKA (reference sequence). CDR3 size: 13 residues. The CDR3 DNA is TGCAGTGCTGGGACTAGCGGGAGCCACGAGCAGTGCTTC. This gives the protein CSAGTSGSHEQCF.

A remark on this clonotype: An end of the junction differs from the germline gene, which may be a read error. The rearrangement links TRBV7-2 to TRBJ2-7; 11 bases align to TRBD2. The V gene's germline CDR1 is SGHTA and CDR2 FQGNSA. This CDR3 has 12 residues. CDR3 in DNA: TGTGCCAGCAGCTTTAGCGGGAGGGGGGGGTTCTTC. Translation gives CASSFSGRGGFF.

The chain has TRBV2 and TRBJ2-1; TRBD2 matches 8 bases. There are 15 residues in the CDR3. V shed 6 bases and J 4 bases; nucleotides not matched to a gene: 8. The germline gives CDR1 SNHLY, CDR2 FYNNEI. The CDR3 bases are TGTGCCAGCAGGACAAGCGGGGGCACTTACAATGAGCAGTTCTTC. It codes for CASRTSGGTYNEQFF.

This clonotype was observed a handful of times. The chain employs TRBV20-1 and TRBJ2-5, with 7 positions matching TRBD1. The assigned J gene may be wrong: the sequence end matches TRBJ2-7 better. Per germline, CDR1 DFQATT and CDR2 SNEGSKA (reference sequence). The length of the CDR3 is 13 residues. The CDR3 DNA follows: TGCAGTGCTAGACGACAGGGCATGTACGAGCAGTACTTC. Amino acids: CSARRQGMYEQYF.

CDR3 DNA sequence: TGCAGTGCTAGAGTGGGTAGCCCAGATACGCAGTATTTT. Translating gives CSARVGSPDTQYF. The genes are TRBV20-1 and TRBJ2-3; no reliable D call. The V and J ends lost 1 base and 4 bases respectively, with 9 bases between them. Germline CDR1 DFQATT, CDR2 SNEGSKA (reference sequence). The CDR3 is 13 residues long.

CDR3 in amino acids: CASSLGGPGVLTF. CDR3 nucleotide sequence: TGCGCCAGCAGCTTGGGGGGGCCCGGCGTCCTGACTTTC. The gene calls are TRBV5-1 and TRBJ2-6; a possible D gene is TRBD1 (6 bases). In germline, CDR1 is SGHRS, CDR2 YFSETQ. CDR3 length equals 13 residues. V dropped 0 bases and J dropped 12 bases, with 10 bases sitting between them.

This clonotype has just a few counts. This chain joins TRBV23-1 and TRBJ2-3; perhaps TRBD2 as D (5 bases). TRBV23-1 counts as an open reading frame of uncertain function. CDR3 size: 14 residues. The V end was cut by 1 base, the J end by 2 bases, with 7 bases between. CDR3 coding DNA: TGCGCCAGCAGTCAATGGGAGCCCACAGATACGCAGTATTTT. Its protein is CASSQWEPTDTQYF.

This clonotype was seen a handful of times. This sequence joins TRBV5-1 and TRBJ1-5; unclear D gene. The ends were cut back, 1 base at V and 3 bases at J, with 5 bases in the middle. Germline loops: CDR1 SGHRS, CDR2 YFSETQ. This CDR3 comprises 13 residues. The CDR3 sequence: CASSLSPNQPQHF. In nucleotides, the CDR3 is TGCGCCAGCAGCTTGTCTCCCAATCAGCCCCAGCATTTT.

This clonotype was observed a handful of times. The rearrangement joins TRBV5-1 to TRBJ2-1; D is undetermined. The CDR3 is 17 amino acids. CDR1 and CDR2 from the germline V gene are SGHRS and YFSETQ. V gave up 0 bases and J gave up 0 bases, with 13 bases separating them. The CDR3, as DNA: TGCGCCAGCAGCTTGGGGATGGAGAGAGGCTCCTACAATGAGCAGTTCTTC. Its translation is CASSLGMERGSYNEQFF.

The table lists this clonotype with many counts. V is TRBV5-1 and J is TRBJ2-5, with a weak D call TRBD2 (6 bases). Trimming removed 5 bases at V and 4 bases at J, with 12 bases between. Germline V gene sequence: CDR1 SGHRS, CDR2 YFSETQ. CDR3 length: 13 amino acids. CDR3 nucleotide sequence: TGCGCCAGCAGTTTCGGGGGTCCAGAGACCCAGTACTTC. Its translation is CASSFGGPETQYF.